Here is one T cell receptor (beta chain) with its context. It lacks a known antigen. Within one base of it there is no much larger clone, and no base qualities were kept. Genomic DNA was extracted with the Qiagen DNeasy kit from unsorted PBMCs and from negatively selected CD4+ and CD8+ fractions. TCR beta CDR3 regions were subjected to amplification by immunoSEQ multiplex PCR with primers that anneal to V and J segments. A synthetic immune receptor repertoire was used to minimize amplification bias, and remaining bias was computationally removed after sequencing. In the source study's methods: Repertoire diversity was quantified as the Shannon entropy index using custom Python scripts. Unsorted, CD4+ and CD8+ repertoires were analyzed separately, except for combined analyses in which CD4+ and CD8+ sequences were merged in silico. A clone was considered expanded if an increase in frequency of at least 2-fold after treatment relative to C1D1 was found, and a pseudocount of 0.5 was applied to clones undetected at baseline. Singleton clones were defined as clones with 0 or 1 copy at C1D1, and non-singleton clones were defined as clones with 2 or more copies. Clones expanded in unsorted samples were assigned a CD4+, CD8+ or unknown annotation through matching of protein sequences in sorted samples from the same patient. Wilcoxon tests were applied to paired samples to test diversity changes from C1D1 to C4D1. This is the immuneACCESS table as TCRdb keeps it, with only in-frame sequences that have V and J called. A part of the clones is gone; compared with another copy, unresolved V genes explain less than half, and the rest is unexplained. V and J calls and clone size are given by that table; D and trimming were obtained from the DNA. The sample table records more than 30,000 clones; 76% of these occur just once. The top ten hold about 16% of the sample.

According to the study, the label for this sample's time point signals: cycle 2 day 1 (C2D1) of nivolumab. Every trial patient had relapsed after autologous stem cell transplantation, and cohorts A, B and C differed in prior brentuximab vedotin exposure. The trial cohort included more than 55 patients with relapsed/refractory classical Hodgkin lymphoma, and each patient had a best overall response of complete response, partial response or progressive disease. Trial patients were treated with single-agent nivolumab in the multi-cohort phase II CheckMate 205 trial. An independent review committee assessed best overall response by applying the 2007 International Working Group response criteria. PBMCs from the trial were collected at three points: immediately before nivolumab initiation (C1D1), and during therapy at cycle 2 day 1 and cycle 4 day 1. Peripheral blood was collected in 8 mL Vacutainer Cell Preparation Tubes, from which PBMCs were isolated by centrifugation and then cryopreserved.

These data come from a study of PD-1 blockade in classical Hodgkin lymphoma (dated by TCRdb to the early 2020s). For context, the study as a whole: Nivolumab dosing was 3 mg/kg intravenously every 2 weeks, continuing until either disease progression or unacceptable toxicity. To define a peripheral blood immune signature of response to PD-1 blockade in classical Hodgkin lymphoma, the study combined TCR beta sequencing with CyTOF. On the study overall, not on this receptor specifically: Trial patients achieving complete response had baseline diversity similar to newly diagnosed patients, whereas partial responders and progressors had significantly lower diversity. A significant rise by C4D1 was seen in CD4+ but not CD8+ TCR diversity (p=0.0027 vs p=0.16), with the rise being most apparent in complete responders (p=0.02). Diversity was lower in patients who began nivolumab less than 1 year after ASCT, so these patients were left out of later analyses to avoid confounding by immune reconstitution. Baseline TCR diversity was reported as lower in newly diagnosed patients than in healthy donors, and lower still in relapsed/refractory patients. The study was restricted to a single clinical trial cohort, and the causes of repertoire differences, possibly disease activity or prior therapy, were left undefined.

Relative to germline, V is 1 base shorter and J is 3 bases shorter, with 8 bases between their ends. From the cysteine through the phenylalanine, the CDR3 covers 14 amino acids. The read is trimmed to its CDR3 DNA, 42 bases read in frame from base 1. For CDR1 and CDR2, the germline V gene (reference sequence) lists LNHDA and SQIVND. The receptor's source is a human donor with classical Hodgkin lymphoma. This chain is built from TRBV19 and TRBJ2-3; TRBD1 is a possible D gene, resting on 5 matching bases. This specimen consisted of peripheral blood mononuclear cells (PBMCs), obtained before the second cycle of nivolumab. DNA sequence: TGTGCCAGTAGTATAGGGGGCGGAACAGATACGCAGTATTTT. Its product reads: CASSIGGGTDTQYF.